Below are 20 T cell receptor beta chains sequenced from a single sample in a study of blood T cell repertoires in COVID-19. Generated by immunoSEQ multiplex PCR, the TCRdb table keeps only in-frame clones and is missing some. The sample includes some 210,000 clones, approximately 80% of them seen just once. The material sequenced was PBMCs or T cells enriched from blood (not recorded which). Receptors were obtained from a man aged 25 to 40 with acute COVID-19.

V gene TRBV28 combines with J gene TRBJ1-5; D gene uncertain. Trimming removed 3 bases at V and 2 bases at J, with 11 bases between. The CDR3 runs 15 residues. Germline CDR1 MDHEN, CDR2 SYDVKM. The CDR3 coding sequence is TGTGCCAGCAGTTTCCCCGGGTCGGGCAATCAGCCCCAGCATTTT. Translation: CASSFPGSGNQPQHF.

The rearrangement joins TRBV5-1 to TRBJ1-2, with D perhaps TRBD1 (6 bases). Germline V CDR1 and CDR2: SGHRS, YFSETQ. The germline V and J ends were trimmed by 5 bases and 3 bases, with 17 bases remaining between them. There are 15 residues in the CDR3. CDR3 in amino acids: CASRMGATADYGYTF. CDR3 bases: TGCGCCAGCAGAATGGGGGCTACGGCAGACTATGGCTACACCTTC.

The rearrangement uses TRBV5-1 and TRBJ1-1; 7 positions match TRBD1. Trimming removed 0 bases from V and 3 bases from J; junction bases left unmatched: 8. Germline V gene data show CDR1 as SGHRS and CDR2 as YFSETQ. The CDR3 length is 16 residues. Written as DNA, the CDR3 is TGCGCCAGCAGCTTGGGTCGGACAGGAATACACACTGAAGCTTTCTTT. Encoded protein: CASSLGRTGIHTEAFF.

The genes are TRBV12-3 or TRBV12-4 and TRBJ2-7; no firm D call. Trimming stripped 3 bases from V and 0 bases from J, with 6 bases between. The CDR3 loop spans 13 amino acids. The CDR3 nucleotides are TGTGCCAGCAGTTTCCCCTCCTCCTACGAGCAGTACTTC. Its translation is CASSFPSSYEQYF.

The chain is built from TRBV28 and TRBJ1-5, with D tentatively TRBD1 (5 bases). The CDR3 has 16 amino acids. Trimming stripped 3 bases from V and 0 bases from J, with 12 bases between. CDR1 is MDHEN and CDR2 is SYDVKM in the germline V gene. CDR3 coding DNA: TGTGCCAGCAGTTTCCGGGACTATTATAGCAATCAGCCCCAGCATTTT. Translated, it gives CASSFRDYYSNQPQHF.

This sequence joins TRBV5-6 and TRBJ1-4, with D perhaps matching TRBD1 (6 bases). Per the germline V gene, CDR1 is SGHDT and CDR2 is YYEEEE. V shed 4 bases and J shed 4 bases, with 11 bases lying between them. The CDR3 has 14 residues. As DNA, the CDR3 is TGTGCCAGCAGCCTAGACAGGAGTAATGAAAAACTGTTTTTT. As protein: CASSLDRSNEKLFF.

The J gene is TRBJ1-3, the V gene TRBV4-1, with unresolved D. V lost 1 base and J lost 3, with 19 bases in between. Per germline, CDR1 MGHRA and CDR2 YSYEKL. This CDR3 region has 18 residues. The CDR3 here is CASSQVSSAVLFGNTIYF. CDR3 in DNA: TGCGCCAGCAGCCAAGTGAGTTCCGCGGTGCTTTTTGGAAACACCATATATTTT.

For this clone: Other DNA variants within this sample encode the same CDR3. The chain links TRBV19 to TRBJ1-1; perhaps TRBD1 as D (6 bases). The CDR3 covers 15 residues. CDR1 and CDR2 from the germline V gene are LNHDA and SQIVND (reference sequence). V lost 5 bases and J lost 0, with 13 bases in between. The CDR3 loop reads CASSSRTELNTEAFF. DNA of the CDR3: TGTGCCAGTAGTTCCCGGACAGAACTGAACACTGAAGCTTTCTTT.

The chain carries TRBV7-9 and TRBJ1-2; D is perhaps TRBD1 (5 bases). The length of the CDR3 is 14 residues. V lost 5 bases, J lost 7 bases, and 17 bases lay in between. Germline assignment: CDR1 SEHNR and CDR2 FQNEAQ (reference sequence). Here the CDR3 reads CASSPQASYPGYTF. CDR3 coding DNA: TGTGCCAGCAGCCCACAGGCGTCCTATCCTGGCTACACCTTC. Supplemented by reference TRBV7-9 and TRBJ1-2, the full variable domain reads DTGVSQNPRHKITKRGQNVTFRCDPISEHNRLYWYRQTLGQGPEFLTYFQNEAQLEKSRLLSDRFSAERPKGSFSTLEIQRTEQGDSAMYLCASSPQASYPGYTFGSGTRLTVV.

The genes are TRBV4-2 and TRBJ2-7; 15 bases line up with TRBD2. V was clipped by 5 bases and J by 7 bases; unmatched bases: 6. The germline V gene encodes CDR1 LGHNA and CDR2 YNFKEQ. The CDR3 is 15 residues long. CDR3 bases: TGTGCCAGCAGCGGACTAGCGGGGGGGCTTAATGAGCAGTACTTC. This sequence encodes CASSGLAGGLNEQYF.

Here the CDR3 reads CASSPGGTTNEKLFF. The DNA for the CDR3 is TGTGCCAGCAGCCCGGGGGGGACAACTAATGAAAAACTGTTTTTT. V usage is TRBV28 and J usage is TRBJ1-4; TRBD1 might be the D (5 bases). Trimming took off 6 bases at V and 0 bases at J, with 11 bases between the two ends. From germline, CDR1 is MDHEN and CDR2 SYDVKM. The CDR3 covers 15 residues.

The genes are TRBV5-5 and TRBJ1-2, with no clear D. V shed 0 bases and J shed 5 bases, with 14 bases lying between them. The germline V gene encodes CDR1 SGHKS and CDR2 YYEKEE (reference sequence). The CDR3 sequence is 15 residues long. Here the CDR3 DNA reads TGTGCCAGCAGCTTGGCTCAGGAGGGAATATATGGCTACACCTTC. Translating gives CASSLAQEGIYGYTF.

The chain recombines TRBV10-3 with TRBJ1-3, with D perhaps TRBD1 (5 bases). Deletions cut 7 bases from V and 0 bases from J, with 13 bases between. The CDR3 is 15 amino acids. Germline CDR1 ENHRY, CDR2 SYGVKD. CDR3 in amino acids: CAIKAGPSSGNTIYF. CDR3 nucleotides: TGTGCCATCAAGGCGGGGCCGAGCTCTGGAAACACCATATATTTT.

A few counts support this clone. The J gene is TRBJ2-2, the V gene TRBV6-2 or TRBV6-3, with 8 bases fitting TRBD2. This CDR3 is built from 18 residues. The J segment lost 3 bases and the V segment lost 5 bases, leaving 14 bases of the junction unmatched. From germline, CDR1 is MNHEY and CDR2 SVGEGT. CDR3 sequence: CASSQLGRAGGYTGELFF. The CDR3 coding sequence is TGTGCCAGCAGTCAATTAGGCCGGGCGGGGGGCTACACCGGGGAGCTGTTTTTT.

This chain joins TRBV19 and TRBJ1-3, with D possibly TRBD1 on 5 matching bases. Trimming cost V 3 bases and J 0 bases, with 15 bases left between them. Germline CDR1 LNHDA, CDR2 SQIVND (reference sequence). This CDR3 region has 17 residues. For the CDR3, the DNA is TGTGCCAGTAGTATCACGACAGTGACGGTCTCTGGAAACACCATATATTTT. It encodes CASSITTVTVSGNTIYF.

The sample holds many counts of this clone. The V gene is TRBV7-9, the J gene TRBJ2-3, with TRBD2 matching 9 bases. Losses at the gene ends were 3 bases for V and 2 bases for J; bases not matched to a gene: 6. The germline gives CDR1 SEHNR, CDR2 FQNEAQ (reference sequence). The CDR3 spans 16 residues. CDR3 sequence: CASSFTASGDTDTQYF. CDR3 DNA sequence: TGTGCCAGCAGCTTTACGGCTAGCGGGGACACAGATACGCAGTATTTT.

The J gene is TRBJ2-3, the V gene TRBV19; 15 bases agree with TRBD2. The CDR3 has 15 residues. The V gene's germline CDR1 is LNHDA and CDR2 SQIVND (reference sequence). Trimming took 7 bases from V and 5 from J; bases not matched to a gene: 4. The DNA for the CDR3 is TGTGCCAGTACCAGGACTAGCGGGGGGGGAGATACGCAGTATTTT. As protein: CASTRTSGGGDTQYF. The variable domain in full, completed from reference TRBV19 and TRBJ2-3, reads DGGITQSPKYLFRKEGQNVTLSCEQNLNHDAMYWYRQDPGQGLRLIYYSQIVNDFQKGDIAEGYSVSREKKESFPLTVTSAQKNPTAFYLCASTRTSGGGDTQYFGPGTRLTVL.

This clone was counted a few times. This chain uses TRBV6-5 with TRBJ1-2, with 8 bases identical to TRBD1. Per germline, CDR1 MNHEY and CDR2 SVGAGI. Trimming took 6 bases from V and 6 from J; bases not matched to a gene: 6. The CDR3 spans 13 residues. CDR3: CASRDTGGNGYTF. The CDR3 DNA reads TGTGCCAGCAGGGATACAGGGGGGAATGGCTACACCTTC.

The CDR3 region has the DNA TGCGCCAGCAGCCTGGGACAGAGGGAAAAACTGTTTTTT. It encodes CASSLGQREKLFF. The chain employs TRBV5-1 and TRBJ1-4; the match to TRBD1 covers 7 bases. Germline V gene data show CDR1 as SGHRS and CDR2 as YFSETQ. Germline trimming cut 4 bases from V and 8 bases from J; bases unmatched to any gene: 5. The CDR3 covers 13 residues.

This chain links TRBV7-9 with TRBJ2-3, with TRBD1 identical over 7 bases. This CDR3 is built from 17 residues. Germline CDR1 and CDR2: SEHNR and FQNEAQ (reference sequence). Trimming took 5 bases from V and 1 from J; bases not matched to a gene: 12. The DNA for the CDR3 is TGTGCCAGCAGCCCAACCCTCGACAGGGAAGGCACAGATACGCAGTATTTT. Its translation is CASSPTLDREGTDTQYF.